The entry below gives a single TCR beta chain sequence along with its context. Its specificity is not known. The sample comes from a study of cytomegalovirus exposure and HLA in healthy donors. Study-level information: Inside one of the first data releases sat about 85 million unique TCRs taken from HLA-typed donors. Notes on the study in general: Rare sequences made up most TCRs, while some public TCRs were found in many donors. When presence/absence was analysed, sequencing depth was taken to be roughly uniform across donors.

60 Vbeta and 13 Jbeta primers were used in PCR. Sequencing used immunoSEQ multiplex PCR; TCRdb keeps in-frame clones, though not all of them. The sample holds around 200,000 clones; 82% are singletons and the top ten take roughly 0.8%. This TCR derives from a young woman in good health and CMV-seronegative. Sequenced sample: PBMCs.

CDR3 sequence reads: CASTLLAGGYNEQFF. In DNA form, the CDR3 reads TGCGCCAGCACCCTCCTAGCGGGGGGATACAATGAGCAGTTCTTC. This chain joins TRBV5-1 and TRBJ2-1; 11 bases fit TRBD2. Germline assignment: CDR1 SGHRS and CDR2 YFSETQ. The CDR3 has 15 residues. J lost 4 bases, V lost 6 bases, and 6 bases had no gene match.